This T cell receptor beta chain was found in a study of shared clonotypes between healthy human individuals. Findings of the study overall: Non-shared clonotypes showed lower generation probabilities than clonotypes common to all four donors.

Germline V gene data show CDR1 as SGHDN and CDR2 as FVKESK. The CDR3 runs 12 residues. Trimming removed 3 bases from V and 9 bases from J, with 9 bases in between. Repertoires were generated with immunoSEQ multiplex PCR, while TCRdb's copy carries only in-frame clones and drops some. The repertoire holds roughly 2.2 million clones, with 92% as singletons. Note on this clone: The antigen is undetermined.

Sequences were obtained from naive CD4+ T cells from PBMCs. Regarding subset: CD45RA+ positively selected. The receptor was derived from a man between 18 and 35 years old in good health. Some clones in this sample may be carry-over from other donors' samples. The genes are TRBV14 and TRBJ2-1; possible D gene TRBD2, 5 bases. The CDR3 loop is CASSQVAGEQFF. As DNA, the CDR3 is TGTGCCAGCAGCCAGGTCGCGGGTGAGCAGTTCTTC.